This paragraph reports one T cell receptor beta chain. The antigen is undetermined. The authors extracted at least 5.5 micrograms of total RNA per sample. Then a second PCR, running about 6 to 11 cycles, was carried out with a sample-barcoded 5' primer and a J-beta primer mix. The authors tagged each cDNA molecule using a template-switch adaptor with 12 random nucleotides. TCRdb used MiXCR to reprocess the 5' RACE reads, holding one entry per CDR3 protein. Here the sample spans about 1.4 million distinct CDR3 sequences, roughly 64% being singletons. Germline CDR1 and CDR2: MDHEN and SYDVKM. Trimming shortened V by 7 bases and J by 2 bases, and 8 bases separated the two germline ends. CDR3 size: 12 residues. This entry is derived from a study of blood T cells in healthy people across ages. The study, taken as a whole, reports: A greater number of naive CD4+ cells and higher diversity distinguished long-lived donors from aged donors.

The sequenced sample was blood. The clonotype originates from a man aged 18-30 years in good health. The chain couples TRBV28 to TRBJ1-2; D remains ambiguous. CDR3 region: CASTTANYGYTF. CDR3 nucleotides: TGTGCCAGCACCACCGCCAACTATGGCTACACCTTC.